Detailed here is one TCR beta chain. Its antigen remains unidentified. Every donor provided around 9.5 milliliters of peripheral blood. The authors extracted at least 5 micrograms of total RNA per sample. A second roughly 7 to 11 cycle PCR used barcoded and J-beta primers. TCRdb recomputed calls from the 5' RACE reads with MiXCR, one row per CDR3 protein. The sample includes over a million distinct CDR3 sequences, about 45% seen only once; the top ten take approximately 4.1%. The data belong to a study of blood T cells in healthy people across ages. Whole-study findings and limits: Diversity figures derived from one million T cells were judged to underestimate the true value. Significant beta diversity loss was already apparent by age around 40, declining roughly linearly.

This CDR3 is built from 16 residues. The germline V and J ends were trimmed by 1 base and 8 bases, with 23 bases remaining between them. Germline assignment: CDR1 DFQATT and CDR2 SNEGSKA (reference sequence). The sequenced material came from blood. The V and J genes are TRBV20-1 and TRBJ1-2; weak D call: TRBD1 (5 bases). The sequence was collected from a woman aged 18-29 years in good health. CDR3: CSARGGTDPGLSGYTF. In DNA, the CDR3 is TGCAGTGCTAGAGGTGGGACCGACCCTGGTCTGAGCGGCTACACCTTC.